The T cell receptor beta chain under discussion was sequenced for a study of blood T cell repertoires in COVID-19. CDR1 is GTSNPN, CDR2 SVGIG, per germline (reference sequence). The CDR3 comprises 10 residues, both ends counted. Notes on this clone: The DNA is left out, because the CDR3 cannot be placed on it with certainty; the CDR3 is given as TCRdb lists it.

Repertoires were generated with immunoSEQ multiplex PCR, while TCRdb's copy carries only in-frame clones and drops some. Here the sample spans about 230,000 clones, roughly 81% being singletons. This sequence joins TRBV30 and TRBJ2-5; the D call TRBD1 from the table was never checked on the DNA. This receptor was obtained from a man aged 35 to 55 with acute or convalescent COVID-19. Sequenced material: peripheral blood. The CDR3 is CAWGSGTEYF.